This is a list of T cell receptor beta chains from one sample in a study of shared clonotypes between healthy human individuals. Clones were sequenced by immunoSEQ multiplex PCR, and TCRdb holds only the in-frame ones, with some missing. The repertoire holds roughly 2 million clones, with roughly 95% as singletons. Sequenced input: naive CD8+ T cells sorted from blood. These receptors came from a man aged 18 to 30 in good health. CDR3s include the opening cysteine and the closing phenylalanine or tryptophan. The D gene is left open where the match is weak. Clone size appears in some rows only: once, few, many, or a class for an expanded clone.

TRBV9	.	TRBJ2-7	.	TGTGCCAGCAGCGTAGGGGCGAGCGCCTACGAGCAGTACTTC	CASSVGASAYEQYF
TRBV7-2	TRBD1	TRBJ2-7	.	TGTGCCAGCAGCCTGGACAGGGGGCTCTCCTACGAGCAGTACTTC	CASSLDRGLSYEQYF
TRBV15	.	TRBJ2-7	.	TGTGCCACCAGCAGAATGGGATTTCAGGACGAGCAGTACTTC	CATSRMGFQDEQYF
TRBV6-1	.	TRBJ2-7	.	TGTGCCAGCAGTGAAAGCCGGGGGGCCGGGTCTTACGAGCAGTACTTC	CASSESRGAGSYEQYF
TRBV10-2	.	TRBJ2-3	.	TGCGCCAGCAGTGAGTTAAGGGGGGGAGTCACAGATACGCAGTATTTT	CASSELRGGVTDTQYF
TRBV5-5	.	TRBJ2-7	.	TGTGCCAGCCTTTGGGGCCCGACCTACGAGCAGTACTTC	CASLWGPTYEQYF
TRBV28	.	TRBJ1-2	.	TGTGCCAGCAGTTTCTTCGGACCCACGGATGGCTACACCTTC	CASSFFGPTDGYTF
TRBV28	.	TRBJ2-2	once	TGTGCCAGCAGCCAGGGACTTAACACCGGGGAGCTGTTTTTT	CASSQGLNTGELFF
TRBV27	TRBD1	TRBJ2-2	.	TGTGCCAGCAGTTCTTTCGTGGGGACAGAGAACACCGGGGAGCTGTTTTTT	CASSSFVGTENTGELFF
TRBV27	.	TRBJ1-2	.	TGTGCCAGCAGTCCAGGACGGAACTATGGCTACACCTTC	CASSPGRNYGYTF
TRBV6-1	TRBD1	TRBJ1-1	.	TGTGCCAGCAGTGCCCGACAGGGGGATACTGAAGCTTTCTTT	CASSARQGDTEAFF
TRBV2	.	TRBJ2-4	.	TGTGCCAGCATGCAGCTACACCAAGCCAAAAACATTCAGTACTTC	CASMQLHQAKNIQYF
TRBV5-1	.	TRBJ2-5	.	TGCGCCAGCAGCTTTTACGGGCCCCAAGAGACCCAGTACTTC	CASSFYGPQETQYF
TRBV6-5	.	TRBJ2-2	.	TGTGCCAGCAGTTGGGGGGTTAACACCGGGGAGCTGTTTTTT	CASSWGVNTGELFF
TRBV30	.	TRBJ2-7	once	TGTGCCTGGAGTGGGGCGGTCGAGCAGTACTTC	CAWSGAVEQYF
TRBV6-1	.	TRBJ1-4	.	TGTGCCAGCAGTGAACGGGGTCGCGATGAAAAACTGTTTTTT	CASSERGRDEKLFF
TRBV6-5	TRBD2	TRBJ2-3	.	TGTGCCAGCAGTTATGTCGGGGGGGCAGATACGCAGTATTTT	CASSYVGGADTQYF
TRBV10-2	.	TRBJ2-3	.	TGCGCCAGCAGGGGGGCCTCTAGCACAGATACGCAGTATTTT	CASRGASSTDTQYF
TRBV13	.	TRBJ2-7	.	TGTGCCAGCAGCTTAGGCGACACAGGGTTCAACGAGCAGTACTTC	CASSLGDTGFNEQYF
TRBV4-1	.	TRBJ2-3	once	TGCGCCAGCAGCCAAGTGGTCAACACAGATACGCAGTATTTT	CASSQVVNTDTQYF
TRBV19	TRBD2	TRBJ2-7	few	TGTGCCAGTAGTACGCGAGCGGGAGGGTGCTCCTACGAGCAGTACTTC	CASSTRAGGCSYEQYF
TRBV2	TRBD1	TRBJ1-4	.	TGTGCCAGCAGGTGGACAGGGGGGGATGAAAAACTGTTTTTT	CASRWTGGDEKLFF
TRBV2	TRBD1	TRBJ1-1	.	TGTGCCAGCAGTGAGGGGACAGCCCCCTGGGTCACTGAAGCTTTCTTT	CASSEGTAPWVTEAFF
TRBV5-1	.	TRBJ2-7	.	TGCGCCAGCAGCTTAGAACTAGCTTTAAACGAGCAGTACTTC	CASSLELALNEQYF
TRBV18	TRBD1	TRBJ1-1	once	TGTGCCAGCTCAGGGATACAGGGGGCGATCGACACTGAAGCTTTCTTT	CASSGIQGAIDTEAFF
TRBV4-1	TRBD2	TRBJ2-3	.	TGCGCCAGCAGCCAAGGGGGGACTAGCGGGGAAGAAGATACGCAGTATTTT	CASSQGGTSGEEDTQYF
TRBV29-1	.	TRBJ1-1	.	TGCAGCGCCTGGGGGGGGCCCAACACTGAAGCTTTCTTT	CSAWGGPNTEAFF
TRBV4-2	TRBD2	TRBJ2-3	.	TGTGCCAGCAGCCCGCTTAGACTAGCGGCAGATACGCAGTATTTT	CASSPLRLAADTQYF
TRBV7-9	.	TRBJ2-7	.	TGTGCCAGCAGCCCGCGACTAGAGTTTTCCTACGAGCAGTACTTC	CASSPRLEFSYEQYF
TRBV9	.	TRBJ2-7	.	TGTGCCAGCAGCGTAGGTGGAGAGGTCGAGCAGTACTTC	CASSVGGEVEQYF
TRBV9	.	TRBJ2-3	.	TGTGCCAGCAGCGTAGGATTGCCTCCCGAGGCGCAGTATTTT	CASSVGLPPEAQYF
TRBV27	TRBD1	TRBJ1-2	.	TGTGCCAGCAGGTCGGTCACAGGGGGCGATATATGGTATGGCTACACCTTC	CASRSVTGGDIWYGYTF
TRBV27	.	TRBJ2-2	.	TGTGCCAGCAGTTTATCGCACACCGGGGAGCTGTTTTTT	CASSLSHTGELFF
TRBV30	TRBD1	TRBJ2-7	.	TGTGCCTGGGGGGGACAGATCTCCTACGAGCAGTACTTC	CAWGGQISYEQYF
TRBV5-5	.	TRBJ2-7	.	TGTGCCAGCAGCAAAGAACAGTCCCCCGAGCAGTACTTC	CASSKEQSPEQYF
TRBV30	.	TRBJ2-7	.	TGTGCCTGGAGTGAAACCCGGGCCGAGCAGTACTTC	CAWSETRAEQYF
TRBV13	.	TRBJ2-7	.	TGTGCCAGCAGCTGGGGCGACTCCTACGAGCAGTACTTC	CASSWGDSYEQYF
TRBV4-1	TRBD1	TRBJ2-1	.	TGCGCCAGCAGCCTCGGGACAGGGCATGAGCAGTTCTTC	CASSLGTGHEQFF
TRBV11-2	.	TRBJ2-7	once	TGTGCCAGCAGCTTAGGCCCAAAGCGCGAGGACGAGCAGTACTTC	CASSLGPKREDEQYF
TRBV7-9	TRBD1	TRBJ2-7	once	TGTGCCAGCAGCCCCGGGACAGGGATCTACGAGCAGTACTTC	CASSPGTGIYEQYF
TRBV13	TRBD2	TRBJ2-7	.	TGTGCCAGCAGCCCGAAAGGACTAGCGGGAACTTCCTACGAGCAGTACTTC	CASSPKGLAGTSYEQYF
TRBV2	.	TRBJ2-3	.	TGTGCCACCTACCGACTGGGTGAGCACACAGATACGCAGTATTTT	CATYRLGEHTDTQYF
TRBV30	.	TRBJ1-2	few	TGTGCCTGGAGAGACAATGGCTACACCTTC	CAWRDNGYTF
TRBV30	.	TRBJ2-7	.	TGTGCCTGGAGTGTCCTACTGGGGGAGCAGTACTTC	CAWSVLLGEQYF
TRBV27	.	TRBJ1-2	.	TGTGCCAGCAGCCCTCGGGGGGATGAGGATGGCTACACCTTC	CASSPRGDEDGYTF
TRBV9	.	TRBJ1-1	.	TGTGCCAGCAGCGTAGGTAGCGGTAACACTGAAGCTTTCTTT	CASSVGSGNTEAFF
TRBV7-3	.	TRBJ2-3	.	TGTGCCAGCAGCCTAACAGGACTATCCACAGATACGCAGTATTTT	CASSLTGLSTDTQYF
TRBV6-1	.	TRBJ2-7	.	TGTGCCAGCAGCTCCCCCCGTGGGTCCACCTACGAGCAGTACTTC	CASSSPRGSTYEQYF
TRBV27	.	TRBJ1-6	once	TGTGCCAGCAGTTTATCTGATCCCAGGGGCGGGTCACCCCTCCACTTT	CASSLSDPRGGSPLHF
TRBV6-5	.	TRBJ1-1	.	TGTGCCAGCAGGAGGGGAGGGGCGGGCACTGAAGCTTTCTTT	CASRRGGAGTEAFF
TRBV30	.	TRBJ2-7	.	TGTGCCTGGAGTGGGGGGGACGAGCAGTACTTC	CAWSGGDEQYF
TRBV6-5	.	TRBJ1-2	.	TGTGCCAGCAGTTTCACAGAAAACTATGGCTACACCTTC	CASSFTENYGYTF
TRBV30	.	TRBJ1-1	.	TGTGCCTGGAGTGCCCTTGGAGCGAACACTGAAGCTTTCTTT	CAWSALGANTEAFF